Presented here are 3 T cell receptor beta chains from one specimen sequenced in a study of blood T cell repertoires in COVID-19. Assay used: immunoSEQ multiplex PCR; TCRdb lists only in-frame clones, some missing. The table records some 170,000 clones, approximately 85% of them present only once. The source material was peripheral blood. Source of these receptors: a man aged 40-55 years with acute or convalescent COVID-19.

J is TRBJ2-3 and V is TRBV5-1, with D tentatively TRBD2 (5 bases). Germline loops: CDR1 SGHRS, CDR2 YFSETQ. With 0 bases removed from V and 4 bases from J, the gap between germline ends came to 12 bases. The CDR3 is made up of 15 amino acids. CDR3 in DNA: TGCGCCAGCAGCTTGGGAGGGTGGAGTGCAGATACGCAGTATTTT. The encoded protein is CASSLGGWSADTQYF.

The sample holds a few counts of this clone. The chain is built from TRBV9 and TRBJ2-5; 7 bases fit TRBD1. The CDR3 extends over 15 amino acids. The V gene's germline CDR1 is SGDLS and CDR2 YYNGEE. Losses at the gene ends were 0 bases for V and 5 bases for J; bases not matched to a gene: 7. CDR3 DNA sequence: TGTGCCAGCAGCGTAGGGGGACAGATTATGGAGACCCAGTACTTC. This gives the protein CASSVGGQIMETQYF. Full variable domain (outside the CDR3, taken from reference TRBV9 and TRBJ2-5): DSGVTQTPKHLITATGQRVTLRCSPRSGDLSVYWYQQSLDQGLQFLIQYYNGEERAKGNILERFSAQQFPDLHSELNLSSLELGDSALYFCASSVGGQIMETQYFGPGTRLLVL.

The CDR3 region is CASSMVGGGIYNEQFF. In DNA, the CDR3 is TGTGCCAGTAGTATGGTCGGCGGGGGGATTTACAATGAGCAGTTCTTC. The chain joins TRBV19 to TRBJ2-1; the match to TRBD2 covers 8 bases. V was clipped by 3 bases and J by 4 bases; unmatched bases: 8. The CDR3 extends over 16 amino acids. Germline assignment: CDR1 LNHDA and CDR2 SQIVND (reference sequence). Supplemented by reference TRBV19 and TRBJ2-1, the full variable domain reads DGGITQSPKYLFRKEGQNVTLSCEQNLNHDAMYWYRQDPGQGLRLIYYSQIVNDFQKGDIAEGYSVSREKKESFPLTVTSAQKNPTAFYLCASSMVGGGIYNEQFFGPGTRLTVL.